These 16 T cell receptor beta chains share one sample of origin, sequenced in a study of CD8+CD57+ T cells in acquired aplastic anemia. Genomic DNA acted as the template from which TCR beta VDJ combination and CDR3 sequence profiling were carried out. TCRdb ran MiXCR on the reads and lists one entry per CDR3 protein. The sample carries some 410,000 distinct CDR3 sequences, 60% to 80% recorded once. The sample consisted of sorted CD4+, CD8+, or CD8+CD57+ T cells (not recorded which) from PBMCs. All receptors come from a human donor in good health, serving as a control.

This clonotype appeared many times. The chain recombines TRBV12-3 or TRBV12-4 with TRBJ1-1; D unresolved. Trimming left V 2 bases short and J 1 base short, with 5 bases between. The CDR3 loop spans 13 amino acids. The CDR3 is CASSLSRNTEAFF. CDR3 coding DNA: TGTGCCAGCAGTTTAAGCAGGAACACTGAAGCTTTCTTT.

This clonotype turned up a few times. A much larger clone sits a single nucleotide away, making a read error possible. The final CDR3 position lacks the conserved phenylalanine or tryptophan, pointing to a likely read error. The chain joins TRBV5-1 to TRBJ1-2; TRBD1 matches 7 bases. Trimming took 4 bases from V and 8 from J; bases not matched to a gene: 11. CDR3 size: 14 residues. The V gene's germline CDR1 is SGHRS and CDR2 YFSETQ. The CDR3 region is CASSPDVTGQGYTS. In DNA, the CDR3 is TGCGCCAGCAGCCCCGACGTGACAGGGCAAGGCTACACCTCC.

A note on this clonotype: One end of the junction is discordant with germline, which a read error may explain. The gene calls are TRBV7-2 and TRBJ2-5, with D perhaps TRBD1 or TRBD2 (6 bases each). Germline V CDR1 and CDR2: SGHTA, FQGNSA. The CDR3 runs to 14 residues. Here the CDR3 DNA reads TGTGCCAGCAGTTCCATAAGAGGGGGAGGTCATGAGCAGTTC. Its protein is CASSSIRGGGHEQF.

In its sample, this clonotype was seen once. The chain combines TRBV25-1 with TRBJ1-6; 7 positions match TRBD1. CDR1 is MGHDK, CDR2 SYGVNS, per germline. With V trimmed by 4 bases and J by 6 bases, 12 bases remained unmatched. The CDR3 runs 17 residues. CDR3 region: CASSAVDRVSGNSPLHF. In DNA form, the CDR3 reads TGTGCCAGCAGTGCCGTAGACAGGGTGTCTGGTAATTCACCCCTCCACTTT.

The CDR3 loop reads CTSSRRGPADTQYF. CDR3 DNA sequence: TGTACTAGCAGCCGCCGGGGACCGGCAGATACGCAGTACTTC. J is TRBJ2-3 and V is TRBV11-2, with D maybe TRBD2 (6 bases). The DNA end is more similar to TRBJ2-7, so the J call may be wrong. The CDR3 length is 14 residues. Germline CDR1 is SGHAT and CDR2 is FQNNGV.

The chain recombines TRBV6-5 with TRBJ2-3, with TRBD1 matching over 8 bases. The CDR3 covers 15 residues. Germline V gene lookup returns CDR1 MNHEY and CDR2 SVGAGI. Losses at the gene ends were 1 base for V and 8 bases for J; bases not matched to a gene: 8. The CDR3 region is CASSYFKAGGITQYF. The CDR3 nucleotides read TGTGCCAGCAGTTACTTCAAAGCAGGGGGCATTACGCAGTATTTT.

V and J are TRBV2 and TRBJ2-7; maybe TRBD1 (5 bases). The germline V gene encodes CDR1 SNHLY and CDR2 FYNNEI. This CDR3 spans 15 amino acids. Trimming cost V 1 base and J 6 bases, with 16 bases left between them. This CDR3 reads CASSEDPGQGSEQYF. CDR3 nucleotides: TGTGCCAGCAGTGAAGATCCAGGGCAGGGATCCGAGCAGTACTTC.

This clonotype was recorded only once. The rearrangement joins TRBV9 to TRBJ1-2, with a tentative D call TRBD1 (5 bases). Trimming pared 5 bases from V and 10 bases from J, leaving 21 bases between. CDR1 is SGDLS, CDR2 YYNGEE, per germline. The CDR3 is made up of 14 amino acids. This chain's CDR3 is CASSVTNWGNAYTF. The CDR3 nucleotides read TGTGCCAGCAGTGTTACTAACTGGGGGAATGCCTACACCTTC.

This chain links TRBV12-3 or TRBV12-4 with TRBJ1-6, with a tentative D call TRBD1 (5 bases). The ends were cut back, 5 bases at V and 5 bases at J, with 16 bases in the middle. CDR3 length equals 16 residues. CDR3 nucleotides: TGTGCCAGCAGTGCAGATCCAGGGTTCGATAATTCACCCCTCCACTTT. It is translated as CASSADPGFDNSPLHF.

The chain carries TRBV6-2 or TRBV6-3 and TRBJ1-1; TRBD1 agrees at 7 bases. In germline, CDR1 is MNHEY, CDR2 SVGEGT. The CDR3 is 18 amino acids. After removal of 8 bases from V and 0 bases from J, the junction contained 18 bases not matched to a gene. CDR3 DNA: TGTGCCAGCGGTTCTTCAGAGGACAGGTGGGGGTTGAACACTGAAGCTTTCTTT. Translating gives CASGSSEDRWGLNTEAFF.

The V call is TRBV4-2, the J call TRBJ2-7, with TRBD1 matching over 9 bases. The germline gives CDR1 LGHNA, CDR2 YNFKEQ. The CDR3 contains 13 residues. V lost 5 bases to trimming and J lost 5 bases; unmatched junction nucleotides: 4. The CDR3 protein is CASSTGQGHEQYF. DNA for the CDR3: TGTGCCAGCAGCACGGGACAGGGACACGAGCAGTACTTC.

For this clonotype: The junction differs from germline at one of its ends, possibly a read error. The V call is TRBV7-2, the J call TRBJ1-3, with D tentatively TRBD1 (6 bases). This CDR3 has 16 residues. In germline, CDR1 is SGHTA, CDR2 FQGNSA. CDR3 DNA: TGTGCCAGCACTCCAGAGCGTACGGGGGCTGGAAAGACCATATATTTT. Its protein product is CASTPERTGAGKTIYF.

This clonotype was seen only once. The chain links TRBV5-4 to TRBJ1-5; D possibly corresponds to TRBD1 (6 bases). CDR3 length: 20 residues. V lost 1 base to trimming and J lost 0 bases, with 23 bases between them. In germline, CDR1 is SGHNT, CDR2 YYREEE (reference sequence). CDR3 sequence reads: CASSLWGSGGASDSNQPQHF. The CDR3 region has the DNA TGTGCCAGCAGCTTGTGGGGTAGCGGGGGGGCATCCGATAGCAATCAGCCCCAGCATTTT.

This chain connects TRBV6-4 to TRBJ2-1, with 8 bases identical to TRBD2. CDR3 length: 16 residues. Trimming cost V 5 bases and J 4 bases; bases outside gene matches: 10. Germline CDR1 MRHNA, CDR2 SNTAGT. The CDR3 nucleotides are TGTGCCAGCAGTTCTAGTGGTAGCGGGGTATACAATGAGCAGTTCTTC. Amino acids: CASSSSGSGVYNEQFF.

V usage is TRBV5-1 and J usage is TRBJ2-7; 9 bases align to TRBD2. The CDR3 contains 14 residues. Germline V gene data show CDR1 as SGHRS and CDR2 as YFSETQ. Losses at the gene ends were 0 bases for V and 6 bases for J; bases not matched to a gene: 4. CDR3 DNA: TGCGCCAGCAGCTTGGATAGCGGGGGCACCGAGCAGTACTTC. This translates into CASSLDSGGTEQYF.

In regard to this clonotype: A read error may account for a junction end that differs from germline. The genes are TRBV7-3 and TRBJ2-7; D not certain. This CDR3 has 13 amino acids. The germline V gene encodes CDR1 SGHTA and CDR2 FQGTGA. The CDR3 region has the DNA TGTGCCAGCAGCCAAGCGTTGGCAGGCATGAAGAACTTC. This codes for CASSQALAGMKNF.